Listed below are T cell receptor beta chains from one sample, sequenced in a study of T cell repertoires in cytomegalovirus infection. No cognate antigen is known for these TCRs. Each CDR3 protein is one row after TCRdb ran MiXCR on the reads. The data show some 500,000 distinct CDR3 sequences, 30% to 35% seen once. The material sequenced was cultured PBMCs, taken from culture after CMV antigen stimulation. The receptor set was obtained from a human donor in good health (CMV status not recorded). Some clones in this sample may be carry-over from other donors' samples. Each CDR3 is given with its conserved first and last residue. The order of the fields is clone size, V gene, J gene, D gene, CDR3 DNA, CDR3 protein. The D gene is left open where the match is weak. Clone size is not always given. Where it is, it says once, few, many or a class for expanded clones.

abundance: few
v_gene: TRBV7-2
j_gene: TRBJ2-5
d_gene: NA
CDR3nt: TGTGCCAGCAGCTTAATCGGGGATAGGGAGACCCAGTACTTC
CDR3aa: CASSLIGDRETQYF

abundance: NA
v_gene: TRBV11-3
j_gene: TRBJ2-5
d_gene: TRBD1
CDR3nt: TGTGCCAGCAACCCTTCGGACAGGATGGAGACCCAGTACTTC
CDR3aa: CASNPSDRMETQYF

abundance: NA
v_gene: TRBV28
j_gene: TRBJ2-3
d_gene: NA
CDR3nt: TGTGCCAGCAGTTTATATGGGCGCGGAGATACGCAGTATTTT
CDR3aa: CASSLYGRGDTQYF

abundance: NA
v_gene: TRBV7-9
j_gene: TRBJ1-1
d_gene: NA
CDR3nt: TGTGCCGGAGGCTTGGGACTGGAGGGTCGGTGGGCTTTCTTT
CDR3aa: CAGGLGLEGRWAFF

abundance: NA
v_gene: TRBV5-1
j_gene: TRBJ2-2
d_gene: NA
CDR3nt: TGCGCCAGCAACATTGGCTGGAACACCGGGGAGCTGTTTTTT
CDR3aa: CASNIGWNTGELFF

abundance: NA
v_gene: TRBV7-2
j_gene: TRBJ2-5
d_gene: NA
CDR3nt: TGTGCCAGCAGCTTAGCGTTAGGGCGGGGCCAAGAGACCCAGTACTTC
CDR3aa: CASSLALGRGQETQYF

abundance: many
v_gene: TRBV7-9
j_gene: TRBJ2-2
d_gene: TRBD2
CDR3nt: TGTGCCAGCAGCCCCAGCGGGAGGAATGGGGAGCTGTTTTTT
CDR3aa: CASSPSGRNGELFF

abundance: NA
v_gene: TRBV7-8
j_gene: TRBJ2-1
d_gene: TRBD2
CDR3nt: TGTGCCAGTGAAACCGGGAGACTAGCCCCAAACAATGAGCAGTTCTTC
CDR3aa: CASETGRLAPNNEQFF

abundance: once
v_gene: TRBV9
j_gene: TRBJ2-5
d_gene: NA
CDR3nt: TGTGCCAGCAGCGTAGAATCGAGGGTCGCGGAGACCCAGTACTTC
CDR3aa: CASSVESRVAETQYF

abundance: NA
v_gene: TRBV6-1
j_gene: TRBJ1-5
d_gene: NA
CDR3nt: TGTGCCAGCAGTGAAATTGTCGGCAATCAGCCCCAGCATTTT
CDR3aa: CASSEIVGNQPQHF

abundance: few
v_gene: TRBV20-1
j_gene: TRBJ2-5
d_gene: TRBD1
CDR3nt: TGCAGTGCTTCTACGGCCGACAGGGGGTCGGAGACCCAGTACTTC
CDR3aa: CSASTADRGSETQYF

abundance: NA
v_gene: TRBV7-8
j_gene: TRBJ1-1
d_gene: NA
CDR3nt: TGTGCCAGCAGCTTAGAATCGGGGGGGACTGAAGCTTTCTTT
CDR3aa: CASSLESGGTEAFF

abundance: NA
v_gene: TRBV13
j_gene: TRBJ2-1
d_gene: TRBD2
CDR3nt: TGTGCCAGCAGCTTAGGAGCTTATTGGGAGGGTGGGGACAATGAGCAGTTCTTC
CDR3aa: CASSLGAYWEGGDNEQFF

abundance: many
v_gene: TRBV20-1
j_gene: TRBJ2-1
d_gene: NA
CDR3nt: TGCAGTGCTAGAGATTCGGGGTCTATCTCCAATGAGCAGTTCTTC
CDR3aa: CSARDSGSISNEQFF

abundance: NA
v_gene: TRBV6-2/TRBV6-3
j_gene: TRBJ2-5
d_gene: TRBD2
CDR3nt: TGTGCCACGAGGGGACTAGCGGGAGTGACGATCGGAGAGACCCAGTACTTC
CDR3aa: CATRGLAGVTIGETQYF

abundance: NA
v_gene: TRBV5-4
j_gene: TRBJ2-6
d_gene: NA
CDR3nt: TGTGCCAGCAGCTTGGACCCAGGGGCTGGGGCCAACGTCCTGACTTTC
CDR3aa: CASSLDPGAGANVLTF

abundance: NA
v_gene: TRBV20-1
j_gene: TRBJ2-2
d_gene: NA
CDR3nt: TGCAGTGCCATGGCCCTAGGGAGGCGCACCGGGGAGCTGTTTTTT
CDR3aa: CSAMALGRRTGELFF

abundance: NA
v_gene: TRBV20-1
j_gene: TRBJ2-1
d_gene: NA
CDR3nt: TGCAGTCCAAGCGGCTACAATGAGCAGTTCTTC
CDR3aa: CSPSGYNEQFF

abundance: NA
v_gene: TRBV20-1
j_gene: TRBJ2-1
d_gene: TRBD2
CDR3nt: TGCAGTGCTACGACTAGCGGGAGAGTTCCCAATGAGCAGTTCTTC
CDR3aa: CSATTSGRVPNEQFF

abundance: NA
v_gene: TRBV20-1
j_gene: TRBJ1-5
d_gene: TRBD1
CDR3nt: TGCAGTGCTAGGGCCTACCGGTTAGGACAGGGGCGGGCACAGCCCCAGCATTTT
CDR3aa: CSARAYRLGQGRAQPQHF

abundance: NA
v_gene: TRBV19
j_gene: TRBJ1-4
d_gene: NA
CDR3nt: TGTGCCAGTAGTATAGCTTACTCGGAAAAACTGTTTTTT
CDR3aa: CASSIAYSEKLFF

abundance: few
v_gene: TRBV5-1
j_gene: TRBJ1-2
d_gene: NA
CDR3nt: TGCGCCAGCAGCTTATCCCCTGAATGGGGGGATGGCTACACCTTC
CDR3aa: CASSLSPEWGDGYTF

abundance: NA
v_gene: TRBV11-2
j_gene: TRBJ1-1
d_gene: NA
CDR3nt: TGTGCCAGCAGCACTAGCGGGAGCCTCCAAAGGGCTTTCTTT
CDR3aa: CASSTSGSLQRAFF

abundance: NA
v_gene: TRBV12-3/TRBV12-4
j_gene: TRBJ1-4
d_gene: NA
CDR3nt: TGTGCCAGCAGTTTTTTCGGAAATGAAAAACTGTTTTTT
CDR3aa: CASSFFGNEKLFF

abundance: few
v_gene: TRBV12-3/TRBV12-4
j_gene: TRBJ1-1
d_gene: TRBD1
CDR3nt: TGTGCCAGCAGTTTCCAGGGGGTCGCTGAAGCTTTCTTT
CDR3aa: CASSFQGVAEAFF

abundance: NA
v_gene: TRBV14
j_gene: TRBJ2-2
d_gene: NA
CDR3nt: TGTGCCAGCAGCCAAGATCTTGGCGGGGAGCTGTTTTTT
CDR3aa: CASSQDLGGELFF

abundance: NA
v_gene: TRBV2
j_gene: TRBJ2-3
d_gene: TRBD1
CDR3nt: TGTGCCAGCAGTGTTGGGACAGGGGCTGGAGATACGCAGTATTTT
CDR3aa: CASSVGTGAGDTQYF

abundance: few
v_gene: TRBV27
j_gene: TRBJ1-4
d_gene: NA
CDR3nt: TGTGCCAGCAGGACCCTCGACAGGAAGGATGAAAAACTGTTTTTT
CDR3aa: CASRTLDRKDEKLFF

abundance: NA
v_gene: TRBV29-1
j_gene: TRBJ1-5
d_gene: NA
CDR3nt: TGCAGCGTTGTTTCGGACACCAATCAGCCCCAGCATTTT
CDR3aa: CSVVSDTNQPQHF

abundance: many
v_gene: TRBV4-1
j_gene: TRBJ2-3
d_gene: NA
CDR3nt: TGCGCCAGCAGCCAGGCTTCAGATACGCAGTATTTT
CDR3aa: CASSQASDTQYF

abundance: many
v_gene: TRBV7-2
j_gene: TRBJ2-5
d_gene: NA
CDR3nt: TGTGCCAGCAGCTTAGTCTCCGCGGGAACCCTCCAAGAGACCCAGTACTTC
CDR3aa: CASSLVSAGTLQETQYF

abundance: NA
v_gene: TRBV6-8
j_gene: TRBJ2-1
d_gene: NA
CDR3nt: TGTGCCAGCAGTTACTCGGACGGGGAAAATGAGCAGTTCTTC
CDR3aa: CASSYSDGENEQFF

abundance: many
v_gene: TRBV28
j_gene: TRBJ1-1
d_gene: NA
CDR3nt: TGTGCCAGCAGTTTGATGGGGCGTGAAGCTTTCTTT
CDR3aa: CASSLMGREAFF

abundance: NA
v_gene: TRBV20-1
j_gene: TRBJ1-1
d_gene: TRBD1
CDR3nt: TGCAGTGCTAGGCCCGGGACAGGAGGCACTGAAGCTTTCTTT
CDR3aa: CSARPGTGGTEAFF

abundance: NA
v_gene: TRBV4-1
j_gene: TRBJ2-3
d_gene: NA
CDR3nt: TGCGCCAGCAGCCAAGATTTGAGGGCCGGCACAGATACGCAGTATTTT
CDR3aa: CASSQDLRAGTDTQYF

abundance: many
v_gene: TRBV4-3
j_gene: TRBJ2-5
d_gene: TRBD2
CDR3nt: TGCGCCAGCAGCCAAGAGGCGGGAGGGTGGGAGACCCAGTACTTC
CDR3aa: CASSQEAGGWETQYF

abundance: NA
v_gene: TRBV12-3/TRBV12-4
j_gene: TRBJ2-3
d_gene: TRBD2
CDR3nt: TGTGCCAGCAGGATTAGCGGGGGAATCACAGATACGCAGTATTTT
CDR3aa: CASRISGGITDTQYF

abundance: NA
v_gene: TRBV7-3
j_gene: TRBJ2-1
d_gene: TRBD2
CDR3nt: TGTGCCAGCAGCCCTACCGGGCTAGCGGGAAGGAGCTCCTACAATGAGCAGTTCTTC
CDR3aa: CASSPTGLAGRSSYNEQFF

abundance: few
v_gene: TRBV20-1
j_gene: TRBJ2-1
d_gene: TRBD2
CDR3nt: TGCAGTGCTAGTGGGGGACTAGCGGGACACAATGAGCAGTTCTTC
CDR3aa: CSASGGLAGHNEQFF

abundance: NA
v_gene: TRBV12-3/TRBV12-4
j_gene: TRBJ1-1
d_gene: NA
CDR3nt: TGTGCCAGCAGCTTCCTGGGCGATCTGTTGTTGGACACTGAAGCTTTCTTT
CDR3aa: CASSFLGDLLLDTEAFF

abundance: few
v_gene: TRBV7-9
j_gene: TRBJ2-1
d_gene: NA
CDR3nt: TGTGCCAGCAGTCCCCCTCCAGAAAGGGAACTCTACAATGAGCAGTTCTTC
CDR3aa: CASSPPPERELYNEQFF

abundance: NA
v_gene: TRBV7-6
j_gene: TRBJ2-3
d_gene: NA
CDR3nt: TGTGCTAGCAGCTTTGGACCTTCAGATACGCAGTATTTT
CDR3aa: CASSFGPSDTQYF

abundance: many
v_gene: TRBV7-2
j_gene: TRBJ1-3
d_gene: NA
CDR3nt: TGTGCCAGCAGCTCCCGGTCACCTCGGGCTGGAAACACCATATATTTT
CDR3aa: CASSSRSPRAGNTIYF

abundance: few
v_gene: TRBV2
j_gene: TRBJ1-6
d_gene: NA
CDR3nt: TGTGCCAGCAGTGAAAGGATCGGGGTGTCCTATAATTCACCCCTCCACTTT
CDR3aa: CASSERIGVSYNSPLHF

abundance: NA
v_gene: TRBV20-1
j_gene: TRBJ2-1
d_gene: TRBD2
CDR3nt: TGCAGTGCTCCCCAGGGAGCGGGAGGCTACAATGAGCAGTTCTTC
CDR3aa: CSAPQGAGGYNEQFF

abundance: many
v_gene: TRBV7-2
j_gene: TRBJ1-5
d_gene: TRBD1
CDR3nt: TGTGCCAGCAGCGGGGACAGGAGAAATCAGCCCCAGCATTTT
CDR3aa: CASSGDRRNQPQHF

abundance: NA
v_gene: TRBV12-3/TRBV12-4
j_gene: TRBJ1-2
d_gene: NA
CDR3nt: TGTGCCAGCAGTTCCCTAACGTCAGGGAGCTATGGCTACACCTTC
CDR3aa: CASSSLTSGSYGYTF

abundance: NA
v_gene: TRBV7-9
j_gene: TRBJ2-3
d_gene: NA
CDR3nt: TGTGCCAGCAGCAAAGGGCCGGATACGCAGTATTTT
CDR3aa: CASSKGPDTQYF

abundance: few
v_gene: TRBV7-2
j_gene: TRBJ2-1
d_gene: NA
CDR3nt: TGTGCCAGCGAGGGGGAGACGGGTTACAATGAGCAGTTCTTC
CDR3aa: CASEGETGYNEQFF

abundance: NA
v_gene: TRBV12-3/TRBV12-4
j_gene: TRBJ1-1
d_gene: TRBD1
CDR3nt: TGTGCCAGCAGATCACAGGGGGGGGGGACTGAAGCTTTCTTT
CDR3aa: CASRSQGGGTEAFF